This T cell receptor beta chain was sequenced for a study of T cell repertoires in cytomegalovirus infection. Study summary: Use of recently identified HLA-C-restricted and well-studied HLA-B-restricted CMV epitopes was part of the study. Shared public TCR beta signatures pointed to both CMV infection and a matching HLA type.

CDR1 and CDR2 (germline): SGHTA, FQGNSA. V shed 1 base and J shed 0 bases, with 3 bases lying between them. The CDR3 sequence is 13 residues long. One entry per CDR3 protein results from TCRdb running MiXCR on the reads. The data show around 500,000 distinct CDR3 sequences, approximately 46% seen once. Study-level results: Summed frequency of public TCR beta families distinguished CMV carriers with the relevant HLA. Ex vivo responses were dominated by HLA-C-restricted CMV-specific TCR beta clonotypes.

This clonotype was detected many times. Its antigen is not identified. The TCR sequence derives from a human donor in good health (CMV status not recorded). Some clones in this sample may be carry-over from other donors' samples. Sequences were derived from cultured PBMCs, sampled from culture after CMV antigen stimulation. The chain couples TRBV7-2 to TRBJ2-5; D remains ambiguous. The CDR3 bases are TGTGCCAGCAGCTTAGAAGACCAAGAGACCCAGTACTTC. It encodes CASSLEDQETQYF.